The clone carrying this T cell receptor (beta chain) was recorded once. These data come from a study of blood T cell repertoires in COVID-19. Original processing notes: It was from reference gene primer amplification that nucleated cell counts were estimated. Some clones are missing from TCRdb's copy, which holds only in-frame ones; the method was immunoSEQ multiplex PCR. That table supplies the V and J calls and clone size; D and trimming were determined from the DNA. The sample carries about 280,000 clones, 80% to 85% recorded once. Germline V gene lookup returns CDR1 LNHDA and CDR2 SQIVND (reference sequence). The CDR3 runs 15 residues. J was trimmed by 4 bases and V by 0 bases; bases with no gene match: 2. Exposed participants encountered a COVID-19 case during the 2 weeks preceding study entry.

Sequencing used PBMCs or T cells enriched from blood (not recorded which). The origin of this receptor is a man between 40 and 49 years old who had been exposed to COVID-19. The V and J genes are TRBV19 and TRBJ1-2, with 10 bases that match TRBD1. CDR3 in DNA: TGTGCCAGTAGTATAGAAGGGACAGGGGCCTATGGCTACACCTTC. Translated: CASSIEGTGAYGYTF. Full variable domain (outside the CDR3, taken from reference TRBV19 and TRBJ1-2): DGGITQSPKYLFRKEGQNVTLSCEQNLNHDAMYWYRQDPGQGLRLIYYSQIVNDFQKGDIAEGYSVSREKKESFPLTVTSAQKNPTAFYLCASSIEGTGAYGYTFGSGTRLTVV.